Each of the 21 T cell receptor beta chains below was sequenced from the same sample in a study of blood T cell repertoires in COVID-19. Clones were sequenced by immunoSEQ multiplex PCR, and TCRdb holds only the in-frame ones, with some missing. Here the sample spans approximately 150,000 clones, about 87% being singletons. The material sequenced was peripheral blood. These receptors all come from a human donor with COVID-19, enrolled during active disease. The donor label of this sample is uncertain.

The chain uses TRBV28 and TRBJ1-1, with D perhaps matching TRBD1 (6 bases). V lost 2 bases and J 4 bases, leaving 11 bases between the germline ends. The CDR3 loop spans 14 amino acids. CDR1 is MDHEN and CDR2 is SYDVKM in the germline V gene. CDR3 in DNA: TGTGCCAGCAGTTTACAGGGAGGGGGCACTGAAGCTTTCTTT. This sequence encodes CASSLQGGGTEAFF. The full variable domain, completed using reference TRBV28 and TRBJ1-1, is DVKVTQSSRYLVKRTGEKVFLECVQDMDHENMFWYRQDPGLGLRLIYFSYDVKMKEKGDIPEGYSVSREKKERFSLILESASTNQTSMYLCASSLQGGGTEAFFGQGTRLTVV.

The chain joins TRBV28 to TRBJ1-1; 8 bases are shared with TRBD1. The ends lost 4 bases at V and 8 bases at J; junction bases unmatched: 6. CDR3 length: 13 amino acids. Germline V gene lookup returns CDR1 MDHEN and CDR2 SYDVKM. CDR3 DNA: TGTGCCAGCAGTTCAGGGACAGGTCTGGAAGCTTTCTTT. Its protein is CASSSGTGLEAFF.

The chain recombines TRBV3-1 (or the pseudogene TRBV3-2) with TRBJ2-1, with TRBD1 matching over 9 bases. CDR3 size: 16 residues. The ends lost 2 bases at V and 3 bases at J; junction bases unmatched: 5. The V gene's germline CDR1 is LGHDT and CDR2 YNNKEL (reference sequence). CDR3 nucleotide sequence: TGTGCCAGCAGCCAATTCAGGACAGGGGTCTACAATGAGCAGTTCTTC. Protein sequence: CASSQFRTGVYNEQFF.

The chain employs TRBV25-1 and TRBJ2-7; 9 nucleotides match TRBD1. J was trimmed by 0 bases and V by 5 bases; bases with no gene match: 14. The CDR3 totals 18 residues. CDR1 MGHDK and CDR2 SYGVNS come from the germline V gene. CDR3 DNA: TGTGCCAGCAGTAAACAAACCTCCGGGACAGGGAGCTCCTACGAGCAGTACTTC. Encoded protein: CASSKQTSGTGSSYEQYF.

This clone was picked up a small number of times. The chain combines TRBV7-3 with TRBJ2-3; D might be TRBD1 (6 bases). The germline CDR1 and CDR2 sequences are SGHTA and FQGTGA. The V gene lost 4 bases and the J gene lost 2 bases, with 13 bases spanning the gap. The CDR3 extends over 15 amino acids. The CDR3 nucleotides read TGTGCCAGCAGCTCATCAGGGGCCATCACAGATACGCAGTATTTT. Translation: CASSSSGAITDTQYF.

The CDR3 protein is CASRYRETEAFF. CDR3 in DNA: TGTGCCAGTAGGTACAGGGAAACAGAAGCTTTCTTT. The chain employs TRBV19 and TRBJ1-1; possible D gene TRBD1, 6 bases. The V end lost 6 bases, the J end lost 8 bases, and 13 bases lay between the germline ends. This CDR3 has 12 amino acids. Germline assignment: CDR1 LNHDA and CDR2 SQIVND (reference sequence). Together with reference TRBV19 and TRBJ1-1, the CDR3 gives the full variable domain: DGGITQSPKYLFRKEGQNVTLSCEQNLNHDAMYWYRQDPGQGLRLIYYSQIVNDFQKGDIAEGYSVSREKKESFPLTVTSAQKNPTAFYLCASRYRETEAFFGQGTRLTVV.

The chain employs TRBV6-5 and TRBJ2-7; TRBD1 agrees at 9 bases. CDR3 size: 13 residues. Germline assignment: CDR1 MNHEY and CDR2 SVGAGI. The ends lost 10 bases at V and 2 bases at J; junction bases unmatched: 6. The CDR3 nucleotides read TGTGCCACCTACAGGGGGCCTACCTACGAGCAGTACTTC. It is translated as CATYRGPTYEQYF.

The CDR3 sequence: CASSLVPGQRNTEAFF. The CDR3 coding sequence is TGTGCCAGCAGTCTGGTACCGGGACAGAGGAACACTGAAGCTTTCTTT. V and J are TRBV27 and TRBJ1-1; 7 positions match TRBD1. The germline gives CDR1 MNHEY, CDR2 SMNVEV (reference sequence). V lost 5 bases to trimming and J lost 1 base; unmatched junction nucleotides: 10. This CDR3 spans 16 amino acids.

This chain connects TRBV7-3 to TRBJ2-3, with TRBD1 matching over 8 bases. The germline V gene encodes CDR1 SGHTA and CDR2 FQGTGA. The CDR3 extends over 14 amino acids. Germline trimming cut 5 bases from V and 5 bases from J; bases unmatched to any gene: 6. CDR3 bases: TGTGCCAGCAGCAAACAGGGGGGATTAGATACGCAGTATTTT. Translation gives CASSKQGGLDTQYF.

The chain has TRBV5-1 and TRBJ1-4; 12 nucleotides agree with TRBD1. In germline, CDR1 is SGHRS, CDR2 YFSETQ. The trim removed 4 bases at V and 7 bases at J, leaving 2 bases unmatched. The CDR3 spans 14 residues. CDR3 DNA: TGCGCCAGCAGCGCGGGACAGGGGGCTGAAAAACTGTTTTTT. The encoded protein is CASSAGQGAEKLFF.

The chain uses TRBV28 and TRBJ1-5; D uncertain. CDR1 and CDR2 from the germline V gene are MDHEN and SYDVKM. V shed 5 bases and J shed 2 bases, with 13 bases lying between them. CDR3 size: 15 residues. CDR3 DNA: TGTGCCAGCAGTCTACCCTCTGTGGGCAATCAGCCCCAGCATTTT. It yields the protein CASSLPSVGNQPQHF.

This clone occurred once. The V call is TRBV6-2 or TRBV6-3, the J call TRBJ2-3; 10 bases map to TRBD2. The CDR3 consists of 18 residues. Germline CDR1 MNHEY, CDR2 SVGEGT. The J segment lost 2 bases and the V segment lost 2 bases, leaving 10 bases of the junction unmatched. CDR3 sequence reads: CASSYVSGLAAVTDTQYF. The CDR3 DNA reads TGTGCCAGCAGTTACGTTTCAGGACTAGCGGCTGTCACAGATACGCAGTATTTT.

V usage is TRBV2 and J usage is TRBJ1-5; D ambiguous. Trimming pared 8 bases from V and 3 bases from J, leaving 11 bases between. The CDR3 consists of 13 residues. Germline assignment: CDR1 SNHLY and CDR2 FYNNEI. The CDR3 nucleotides read TGTGCCAGCTCGCCGGGGTTCAATCAGCCCCAGCATTTT. Protein product: CASSPGFNQPQHF. Complete variable domain (other parts from reference TRBV2 and TRBJ1-5): EPEVTQTPSHQVTQMGQEVILRCVPISNHLYFYWYRQILGQKVEFLVSFYNNEISEKSEIFDDQFSVERPDGSNFTLKIRSTKLEDSAMYFCASSPGFNQPQHFGDGTRLSIL.

Points on this clone: The junction departs from the called germline gene at one end, perhaps through a read error. The sample contains more than one DNA sequence encoding this CDR3. This chain links TRBV12-3 or TRBV12-4 with TRBJ2-5, with D tentatively TRBD2 (5 bases). This CDR3 is built from 12 residues. The CDR3 sequence is CASTQEGETQYF. The DNA of the CDR3 is TGTGCCAGCACCCAAGAGGGAGAGACCCAATACTTC.

The V and J genes are TRBV3-1 (or the pseudogene TRBV3-2) and TRBJ2-1, with 10 bases fitting TRBD2. This CDR3 spans 14 amino acids. Germline assignment: CDR1 LGHDT and CDR2 YNNKEL (reference sequence). The V and J ends lost 4 bases and 12 bases, in that order; junction bases with no gene match: 9. The CDR3 DNA reads as TGTGCCAGCAGCCCAGACTCTAGCGGGGGCGTGCAGTTCTTC. Its translation is CASSPDSSGGVQFF.

The chain uses TRBV6-1 and TRBJ2-7; D not certain. V lost 2 bases and J lost 3, with 8 bases in between. The length of the CDR3 is 13 residues. Germline CDR1 is MNHNS and CDR2 is SASEGT. CDR3 amino acids: CASSELTYYEQYF. In DNA, the CDR3 is TGTGCCAGCAGTGAACTCACCTACTACGAGCAGTACTTC.

The rearrangement joins TRBV5-1 to TRBJ2-5; 11 nucleotides match TRBD2. Trimming removed 4 bases from V and 4 bases from J; junction bases left unmatched: 9. Germline values: CDR1 SGHRS, CDR2 YFSETQ. The CDR3 runs 16 residues. CDR3 protein: CASSIVAGGPRETQYF. The CDR3 DNA reads TGCGCCAGCAGCATCGTAGCGGGGGGGCCACGAGAGACCCAGTACTTC.

The gene calls are TRBV18 and TRBJ2-3, with D possibly TRBD1 on 5 matching bases. This CDR3 is 17 amino acids long. V was pared by 1 base and J by 0 bases, with 14 bases between. Germline V gene lookup returns CDR1 KGHSH and CDR2 LQKENI. The CDR3: CASSPRAQGSSTDTQYF. Here the CDR3 DNA reads TGTGCCAGCTCACCACGTGCTCAGGGCTCCAGCACAGATACGCAGTATTTT.

This chain uses TRBV11-3 with TRBJ2-1, with TRBD2 matching over 9 bases. Germline CDR1 is SGHNT and CDR2 is YENEEA. The V segment lost 4 bases and the J segment 3 bases; nucleotides outside the gene matches: 4. CDR3 length: 15 amino acids. The CDR3: CASSYSGGDYNEQFF. CDR3 in DNA: TGTGCCAGCAGCTATAGCGGGGGCGACTACAATGAGCAGTTCTTC.

This chain links TRBV2 with TRBJ2-1, with a tentative D call TRBD2 (8 bases). Trimming cost V 10 bases and J 6 bases, with 22 bases left between them. The CDR3 loop spans 15 amino acids. Germline-derived CDR1 and CDR2 are SNHLY and FYNNEI. CDR3 protein: CATPGGDSFFNEQFF. For the CDR3, the DNA is TGTGCCACCCCGGGGGGGGACAGTTTTTTCAATGAGCAGTTCTTC. Based on the CDR3 plus reference TRBV2 and TRBJ2-1, the full variable domain is EPEVTQTPSHQVTQMGQEVILRCVPISNHLYFYWYRQILGQKVEFLVSFYNNEISEKSEIFDDQFSVERPDGSNFTLKIRSTKLEDSAMYFCATPGGDSFFNEQFFGPGTRLTVL.

The CDR3 nucleotides read TGTGCCAGCAGCCAAGGGGGGCTTAACTATGGCTACACCTTC. This translates into CASSQGGLNYGYTF. The chain couples TRBV3-1 (or the pseudogene TRBV3-2) to TRBJ1-2; TRBD1 might be the D (6 bases). CDR1 LGHDT and CDR2 YNNKEL come from the germline V gene (reference sequence). V was trimmed by 1 base and J by 1 base, leaving 7 bases between them. The CDR3 extends over 14 amino acids.